This TCR beta chain is drawn from a study of blood T cell repertoires in COVID-19 (dated by TCRdb to the early 2020s). Study-level background: Samples from collaborators originated in the United States, Italy and Spain and spanned both the acute and convalescent phases of COVID-19. The prospective study material was composed of cDNA or gDNA derived from T cells, B-cell-depleted T cells, or PBMCs. Deeply sampled blood TCRbeta repertoires from subjects exposed to, actively infected with, or recovered from COVID-19 were included in the dataset. The repertoires were released in a freely available public database meant as a resource for research on the immune response to SARS-CoV-2. Samples came from the ongoing ImmuneRACE study (first 160 participants) plus 1,254 subjects from 6 global collaborators. Sample metadata almost always included a de-identified subject ID, COVID-19 status, age in years and sex. HLA class I and class II types, where available, came from metadata supplied by the sample provider rather than from assay-based typing.

In this sample, this clone turned up once. Its antigen is still unknown. Per-base qualities were not stored, and no clone one base away is much larger. TCRbeta CDR3 regions were amplified from genomic DNA by means of the immunoSEQ Assay, a bias-controlled multiplex PCR. On the study's bioinformatics: Nucleated cell counts per sample were estimated from amplification of reference gene primers within the assay. To quantify the absolute abundance of each unique TCRbeta CDR3 rearrangement, sequence reads were collapsed and filtered. For each sample, productive Simpson clonality was calculated as the square root of Simpson's diversity index over productive rearrangements. In its TCRdb copy, this immuneACCESS table keeps in-frame sequences only and misses some clones. Where compared with another copy, unresolved V genes explain less than half of these, and the others have no known cause. V, J and clone size reflect that table, while D and trimming were determined from the DNA. For this sample the table gives 150,000 or so clones, of which around 73% were detected only once. About 9.4% of the sample is in the top ten clones.

The collaborating institutions used their own protocols to collect whole blood in K2EDTA tubes. For TCRbeta analysis, collaborators shipped samples in one of three forms: frozen whole blood, isolated PBMCs, or DNA extracted from either of those sample types. There are 15 amino acids in the CDR3, from cysteine to phenylalanine inclusive. Of all the DNA, just the CDR3 is kept, 45 bases in frame from base 1. At the junction V is shortened by 7 bases and J by 2 bases; bases outside the gene matches: 8. The germline V gene provides CDR1 MNHEY and CDR2 SVGAGI. What the research found in general, with its limitations: Clinical and demographic metadata were provided uncurated, with the amount varying by source and participant.

This chain is built from TRBV6-5 and TRBJ2-3; a stretch of 8 junction bases matches TRBD1. The TCR originated in a woman aged 50 to 60 with active or convalescent COVID-19. The source material was peripheral blood. The DNA is TGTGCCAGCACCGGGACAGGCTTGATCACAGATACGCAGTATTTT. This encodes CASTGTGLITDTQYF.